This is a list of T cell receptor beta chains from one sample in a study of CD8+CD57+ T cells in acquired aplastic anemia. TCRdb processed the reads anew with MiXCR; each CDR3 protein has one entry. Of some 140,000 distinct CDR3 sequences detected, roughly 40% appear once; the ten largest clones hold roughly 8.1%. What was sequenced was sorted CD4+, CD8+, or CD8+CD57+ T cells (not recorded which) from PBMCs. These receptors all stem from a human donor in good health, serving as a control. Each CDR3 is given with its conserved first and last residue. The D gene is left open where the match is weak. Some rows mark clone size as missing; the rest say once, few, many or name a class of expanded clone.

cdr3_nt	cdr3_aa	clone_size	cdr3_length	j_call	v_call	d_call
TGTGCCAGCAGCTCGCCTCGTGGGGACAGGCGCTTCGAAGCTTTCTTT	CASSSPRGDRRFEAFF	many	16	TRBJ1-1	TRBV5-4	TRBD1
TGTGCCAGCAGCGGGGGACAGACATTGCACTATGGCTACACCTTC	CASSGGQTLHYGYTF	few	15	TRBJ1-2	TRBV13	TRBD1
TGTGCCAGCAGTAACAACGGGCCTTTCGGACAGGGAGGCGGTGGCTGCACCTTC	CASSNNGPFGQGGGGCTF	.	18	TRBJ1-2	TRBV6-2/TRBV6-3	TRBD1
TGCAGTGCTAGAGGCCTAGCGGGGGGGCGGGGGACAGATACGCAGTATTTT	CSARGLAGGRGTDTQYF	many	17	TRBJ2-3	TRBV20-1	TRBD2
TGCAGTGCTAAAGGGGTCAGTGGCTACACCTTC	CSAKGVSGYTF	.	11	TRBJ1-2	TRBV20-1	.
TGTGCCACCCAAAGGGGGGGCCGGTCCTACGATGAGCAGTACTTC	CATQRGGRSYDEQYF	once	15	TRBJ2-7	TRBV24-1	.
TGCAGCGTTTCGGCGTCGGACTACACCTTC	CSVSASDYTF	once	10	TRBJ1-2	TRBV29-1	.
TGTGCCAGCAAAAACGCCGGGACAGAGAAAGAGACCCAGTACTTC	CASKNAGTEKETQYF	.	15	TRBJ2-5	TRBV7-9	TRBD1
TGTGCCAGCAGGGTTACGAATTCACCCCTCCACTTT	CASRVTNSPLHF	few	12	TRBJ1-6	TRBV7-6	.
TGCGCCAGCAGCGCCCTCAACTTAGGTGAAGGGGCGTTTTTT	CASSALNLGEGAFF	many	14	TRBJ1-4	TRBV5-1	.
TGTGCCAGCAGCATCCGGGACAGTCAAAAACTGTTTTTT	CASSIRDSQKLFF	many	13	TRBJ1-4	TRBV5-4	TRBD1
TGTGCCAGCAACGGTGGGGCGGCGGCAGCGCAAGAGACCCAGTACTTC	CASNGGAAAAQETQYF	many	16	TRBJ2-5	TRBV6-6	.
TGCAGTGCTAGAGGTGGGCGGGAGGGTTATTATGAGCAGTTCTTC	CSARGGREGYYEQFF	few	15	TRBJ2-1	TRBV20-1	TRBD2
TGTGCCAGCAGCCTTTTCGGGGGCCGGGACAATGAGCAGTTCTTC	CASSLFGGRDNEQFF	many	15	TRBJ2-1	TRBV6-1	.
TGTGCCACCAGCAGAGCACCGGGACAGGGAAGTCCACCCCTCCACTTT	CATSRAPGQGSPPLHF	.	16	TRBJ1-6	TRBV15	TRBD1
TGTGCCAGCAGCCAACATTCTGGAAACACCATATATTTT	CASSQHSGNTIYF	.	13	TRBJ1-3	TRBV3-1	.
TGCAGTGCTGGAGAACAGGGCGGCTACGAGCAGTACTTC	CSAGEQGGYEQYF	.	13	TRBJ2-7	TRBV20-1	.
TGTGCCATCGGGGGAGAGGGGCGGACCACAGATACGCAGTATTTT	CAIGGEGRTTDTQYF	.	15	TRBJ2-3	TRBV10-3	.
TGTGCCAGCAGTTTACCCGGGGGTCGGGGCTACACCTTC	CASSLPGGRGYTF	.	13	TRBJ1-2	TRBV28	.
TGTGCCAGCAGTTTAGGGGCAGGAGGAGCTTTCTTT	CASSLGAGGAFF	many	12	TRBJ1-1	TRBV28	.
TGTGCCACCAGCAGAGGGAATCTGGGGGCCAACGTCCTGACTTTC	CATSRGNLGANVLTF	.	15	TRBJ2-6	TRBV15	.
TGTGCCAGCAGTTTAATCGGCGCAGCGGGAGAGCGGTCCGTAGGGCAGTTCTTC	CASSLIGAAGERSVGQFF	.	18	TRBJ2-1	TRBV28	TRBD2
TGTGCCAGCAGCACCGACGGAAACACCATATATTTT	CASSTDGNTIYF	many	12	TRBJ1-3	TRBV2	.
TGTGCCAGCACCCCCCGGAGCGGACCCACAGATACGCAGTATTTT	CASTPRSGPTDTQYF	.	15	TRBJ2-3	TRBV6-1	.
TGTGCCACCAGCAGAGAAGCCTTTGGTCAGCCCCAGCATTTT	CATSREAFGQPQHF	.	14	TRBJ1-5	TRBV15	.
TGCGCCAGCAGCCAAGACAGGGGGCTATGGGAGCAGTACTTC	CASSQDRGLWEQYF	.	14	TRBJ2-7	TRBV4-1	TRBD1
TGTGCCAGCAGTGAAGTGGTGAGAAGAAAGCAGTTCTTC	CASSEVVRRKQFF	many	13	TRBJ2-1	TRBV6-1	.
TGTGCCACCAGTGATGGTGGGACAGCCCAATACAATGAGCAGTTCTTC	CATSDGGTAQYNEQFF	many	16	TRBJ2-1	TRBV24-1	TRBD1
TGTGCCAGCAGTTTACTACCTCTATCTAGCGGCTCCTACGAGCAGTACTTC	CASSLLPLSSGSYEQYF	many	17	TRBJ2-7	TRBV6-5	TRBD2
TGTGCCAGTAGTTTCGAAACGGACAACCTTGGCAACACCTTC	CASSFETDNLGNTF	once	14	TRBJ1-2	TRBV19	.
TGTGCCAGCAGTTATCAAATAGCGGGAGGGATCACAGATACGCAGTATTTT	CASSYQIAGGITDTQYF	.	17	TRBJ2-3	TRBV12-3/TRBV12-4	TRBD2
TGTGCCAGCAGCTTAGCTTTACTAGCGGGAGGCTCAGATACGCAGTATTTT	CASSLALLAGGSDTQYF	.	17	TRBJ2-3	TRBV7-2	TRBD2
TGTGCCAGCAGTTACCAGATCAGCACAGATACGCAGTATTTT	CASSYQISTDTQYF	many	14	TRBJ2-3	TRBV6-5	.
TGTGCCAGCAGCCCCGGGACAGGGGGAAGGTATGAGCAGTTCTTC	CASSPGTGGRYEQFF	few	15	TRBJ2-1	TRBV11-2	TRBD1
TGTGCCAGCAGCTTGGCGGGCAAGCTGCACAATCAGCCCCAGCATTTT	CASSLAGKLHNQPQHF	many	16	TRBJ1-5	TRBV5-8	.
TGTGCCAGGACAGGGGTAAACACTGAAGCTTTCTTT	CARTGVNTEAFF	.	12	TRBJ1-1	TRBV25-1	TRBD1
TGTGCCAGCAGTTTACACTCGAACACTGAAGCTTTCTTT	CASSLHSNTEAFF	many	13	TRBJ1-1	TRBV12-3/TRBV12-4	.
TGTGCCAGCAGCTTTGGGTGGCGGGGAAACAATGAGCAGTTCTTC	CASSFGWRGNNEQFF	many	15	TRBJ2-1	TRBV5-5	.
TGTGCCAGCAGCTTCGGGACACCTAACACTGACGCTTTCTTT	CASSFGTPNTDAFF	many	14	TRBJ1-1	TRBV7-2	.
TGTGCCAGCAGCCCGAGGGGGGCAGGCGCCAGTCAAACTAACTATGGCCACACCTTC	CASSPRGAGASQTNYGHTF	.	19	TRBJ1-2	TRBV14	.
TGTGCCTGGAGTGGTGCCGCCGGGAGGATCAATGAGCAGTTCTTC	CAWSGAAGRINEQFF	.	15	TRBJ2-1	TRBV30	TRBD2
TGTGCCACCAGCAGAGGTCTAGCGGGGCGAGGGGAGACCCAGTACTTC	CATSRGLAGRGETQYF	.	16	TRBJ2-5	TRBV15	TRBD2
TGTGCCAGTAGTATAGATCGGACAGGGGTTCAGCCCCAGCATTTT	CASSIDRTGVQPQHF	many	15	TRBJ1-5	TRBV19	TRBD1
TGTGCCAGCAGCCCCACCGGTGACAGGGGGTTTCAGCCCCAGCATTTT	CASSPTGDRGFQPQHF	many	16	TRBJ1-5	TRBV11-2	TRBD1
TGCAGTGCCCCAGAATCCGCTAGCGGGGGTTTAGGGCAGTACTTC	CSAPESASGGLGQYF	.	15	TRBJ2-7	TRBV20-1	TRBD2
TGTGCCAGCAGCTTAGAGTTGAACACTGAAGCTTTCTATGGCAACACCTTC	CASSLELNTEAFYGNTF	.	17	TRBJ1-2	TRBV7-8	.
TGTGCCAGCAGAGGGGGACAGATAACTTTCTTT	CASRGGQITFF	.	11	TRBJ1-1	TRBV7-8	TRBD1
TGCGCCAGCGGCTCGACATTGACAGGAAACACTGAAGCTTTCTTT	CASGSTLTGNTEAFF	few	15	TRBJ1-1	TRBV5-1	.
TGTGCCATCTGTGATAGCGGGGGTGTAGTCAATGAGCAGTTCTTC	CAICDSGGVVNEQFF	.	15	TRBJ2-1	TRBV10-3	TRBD2
TGTGCCAGCAGTTATCGGGACGGGACAGGGGTGGTTGGCAATCAGCCCCAGCATTTT	CASSYRDGTGVVGNQPQHF	.	19	TRBJ1-5	TRBV6-2/TRBV6-3	TRBD1
TGCGCCAGCCGCCGGGACGGTCATAGCTACGAGCAGTACTTC	CASRRDGHSYEQYF	.	14	TRBJ2-7	TRBV5-1	.
TGTGCCATCAGGGATGCGAACTATGGCTACACCTTC	CAIRDANYGYTF	many	12	TRBJ1-2	TRBV19	.
TGCAGCGAAATCCTTAATACAGGGCTACACTACAATGAGCAGTTCTTC	CSEILNTGLHYNEQFF	.	16	TRBJ2-1	TRBV29-1	.
TGTGCCAGCAGCCCAGGTCTGACAGGAGGAACCTACGAGCAGTACTTC	CASSPGLTGGTYEQYF	few	16	TRBJ2-7	TRBV11-2	.
TGTGCCAGTAGTAGACAGGGAGTTGGCTATGGCTACACCTTC	CASSRQGVGYGYTF	once	14	TRBJ1-2	TRBV19	TRBD1